Listed here are 20 T cell receptor beta chains from one sample, sequenced in a study of blood T cell repertoires in COVID-19 (dated by TCRdb to the early 2020s). Library preparation employed the immunoSEQ multiplex PCR assay. In its TCRdb copy, this immuneACCESS table keeps in-frame sequences only and misses some clones. Where compared with another copy, unresolved V genes explain less than half of these, and the others have no known cause. The sample table contains around 190,000 clones; only one count was recorded for more than 80% of them. The ten top clones hold about 10% of the sample. The material sequenced was peripheral blood. Receptor source: a woman in her thirties or forties with COVID-19, enrolled during active disease.

The CDR3 DNA follows: TGTGCCACGAGACAGGGGGGTAACTATGGCTACACCTTC. Its translation is CATRQGGNYGYTF. The rearrangement uses TRBV10-3 and TRBJ1-2; TRBD1 matches at 9 bases. The junction had 4 bases not matched to a gene; V was cut back by 10 bases and J by 1 base. The CDR3 is 13 amino acids. Germline CDR1 and CDR2: ENHRY and SYGVKD.

The chain combines TRBV4-2 with TRBJ2-3, with 10 bases fitting TRBD2. V trimming: 2 bases; J trimming: 0 bases; junction bases outside the gene matches: 8. The CDR3 runs to 18 residues. CDR1 LGHNA and CDR2 YNFKEQ come from the germline V gene. DNA of the CDR3: TGTGCCAGCAGCCAAACCCCGAAGACTAGCGGGAGCACAGATACGCAGTATTTT. Its translation is CASSQTPKTSGSTDTQYF.

The rearrangement joins TRBV7-8 to TRBJ2-5, with D tentatively TRBD2 (7 bases). Looked up from germline, CDR1 is SGHVS and CDR2 is FQNEAQ. The CDR3 sequence is 15 residues long. Deletions cut 3 bases from V and 2 bases from J, with 13 bases between. CDR3 in DNA: TGTGCCAGCAGCTTCGGGGGGCCAAGACAAGAGACCCAGTACTTC. Translated, it gives CASSFGGPRQETQYF.

The V call is TRBV4-2, the J call TRBJ2-3; TRBD1 matches at 9 bases. Per the germline V gene, CDR1 is LGHNA and CDR2 is YNFKEQ. The CDR3 consists of 16 residues. The V and J ends lost 1 base and 3 bases, in that order; junction bases with no gene match: 5. The CDR3 DNA follows: TGTGCCAGCAGCCAAGTCGGACAGGGGAGGACAGATACGCAGTATTTT. Its translation is CASSQVGQGRTDTQYF.

This rearrangement joins TRBV27 to TRBJ1-1, with 7 bases aligning to TRBD1. Trimming took 5 bases from V and 2 from J; bases not matched to a gene: 5. Germline V gives CDR1 MNHEY, CDR2 SMNVEV (reference sequence). The length of the CDR3 is 14 residues. This CDR3 reads CASSTGQDNTEAFF. CDR3 bases: TGTGCCAGCAGTACCGGACAGGACAACACTGAAGCTTTCTTT.

Here the CDR3 DNA reads TGTGCCAGCTTTCCCGGGACATCTGGGGCCAACGTCCTGACTTTC. The encoded protein is CASFPGTSGANVLTF. The genes are TRBV7-8 and TRBJ2-6; TRBD1 might be the D (6 bases). CDR1 and CDR2 (germline): SGHVS, FQNEAQ. This CDR3 is 15 amino acids long. Trimming stripped 8 bases from V and 1 base from J, with 12 bases between.

V is TRBV6-5 and J is TRBJ2-3; maybe TRBD2 (5 bases). The germline V gene encodes CDR1 MNHEY and CDR2 SVGAGI. This CDR3 contains 14 residues. Trimming pared 6 bases from V and 0 bases from J, leaving 10 bases between. The DNA for the CDR3 is TGTGCCAGCAGGCCCACTAGAAGCACAGATACGCAGTATTTT. As protein: CASRPTRSTDTQYF.

The chain joins TRBV6-5 to TRBJ2-1; D is uncertain. V was shortened by 4 bases and J by 5 bases, with 12 bases between the two germline ends. Germline assignment: CDR1 MNHEY and CDR2 SVGAGI. This CDR3 spans 14 amino acids. The DNA of the CDR3 is TGTGCCAGCAGTTCTCGCCGCAGCGACAATGAGCAGTTCTTC. This gives the protein CASSSRRSDNEQFF.

The chain combines TRBV5-1 with TRBJ2-7; 8 positions agree with TRBD2. J was trimmed by 2 bases and V by 4 bases; bases with no gene match: 5. Germline V CDR1 and CDR2: SGHRS, YFSETQ. This CDR3 region has 14 residues. CDR3 nucleotide sequence: TGCGCCAGCAGCATAGCGGGACTAGCCTACGAGCAGTACTTC. Amino acid sequence: CASSIAGLAYEQYF.

The sample holds a few counts of this clone. V is TRBV7-6 and J is TRBJ1-4, with D tentatively TRBD1 (6 bases). CDR3 length: 15 residues. Germline CDR1 is SGHVS and CDR2 is FNYEAQ. The V end was cut by 5 bases, the J end by 0 bases, with 10 bases between. The CDR3: CASSPGTTTNEKLFF. CDR3 bases: TGTGCCAGCAGCCCCGGGACAACAACTAATGAAAAACTGTTTTTT.

The chain couples TRBV14 to TRBJ2-7; D not resolved. CDR1 and CDR2 (germline): SGHDN, FVKESK. This CDR3 region has 15 residues. V gave up 5 bases and J gave up 0 bases, with 14 bases separating them. The CDR3 loop is CASSYSPEHSYEQYF. DNA of the CDR3: TGTGCCAGCAGCTACTCCCCGGAGCACTCCTACGAGCAGTACTTC.

In this sample, this clone turned up a few times. The chain links TRBV19 to TRBJ1-5; weak D call: TRBD1 (6 bases). The CDR3 consists of 12 residues. Germline assignment: CDR1 LNHDA and CDR2 SQIVND (reference sequence). V was clipped by 9 bases and J by 6 bases, with 12 bases between them. The CDR3 sequence: CASQGLGQPQHF. CDR3 sequence (DNA): TGTGCCAGCCAGGGGCTCGGTCAGCCCCAGCATTTT.

The chain recombines TRBV30 with TRBJ2-1; the match to TRBD2 covers 9 bases. CDR3 length: 15 residues. V shed 2 bases, J shed 0 bases, and the junction held 2 bases outside the gene matches. Germline values: CDR1 GTSNPN, CDR2 SVGIG (reference sequence). DNA for the CDR3: TGTGCCTGGAGTCAGACTAGCGGCTCCTACAATGAGCAGTTCTTC. This sequence encodes CAWSQTSGSYNEQFF.

The chain uses TRBV12-5 and TRBJ2-5, with 10 bases identical to TRBD2. Per the germline V gene, CDR1 is LGHNT and CDR2 is FRNRAP. The CDR3 spans 16 residues. Losses at the gene ends were 1 base for V and 5 bases for J; bases not matched to a gene: 7. This chain's CDR3 is CASGLAASGGKETQYF. In DNA form, the CDR3 reads TGTGCTAGTGGTTTGGCGGCTAGCGGGGGAAAGGAGACCCAGTACTTC.

This chain joins TRBV2 and TRBJ1-5; D is perhaps TRBD1 (5 bases). Per the germline V gene, CDR1 is SNHLY and CDR2 is FYNNEI. The CDR3 extends over 16 amino acids. The ends were cut back, 5 bases at V and 0 bases at J, with 14 bases in the middle. In nucleotides, the CDR3 is TGTGCCAGCAGTCCCGCGCAGGGCTATAGCAATCAGCCCCAGCATTTT. Its protein is CASSPAQGYSNQPQHF.

The V and J genes are TRBV7-9 and TRBJ1-2, with D possibly being TRBD1 (6 bases). Between the trimmed V and J ends, which lost 8 bases and 7 bases, there was a span of 17 bases. Per germline, CDR1 SEHNR and CDR2 FQNEAQ (reference sequence). CDR3 length equals 13 residues. CDR3 amino acids: CASAKGGGPGYTF. CDR3 bases: TGTGCCAGCGCTAAAGGCGGGGGGCCTGGCTACACCTTC. Drawing the rest from reference TRBV7-9 and TRBJ1-2, the complete variable domain is DTGVSQNPRHKITKRGQNVTFRCDPISEHNRLYWYRQTLGQGPEFLTYFQNEAQLEKSRLLSDRFSAERPKGSFSTLEIQRTEQGDSAMYLCASAKGGGPGYTFGSGTRLTVV.

The genes are TRBV5-5 and TRBJ1-6; D unclear. This CDR3 has 17 residues. The germline gives CDR1 SGHKS, CDR2 YYEKEE (reference sequence). V was clipped by 6 bases and J by 0 bases, with 16 bases between them. The CDR3 DNA follows: TGTGCCAGCACCCCGCCGGGTGGGAGCTCCTATAATTCACCCCTCCACTTT. This encodes CASTPPGGSSYNSPLHF.

This clone was observed a few times. V and J are TRBV9 and TRBJ2-2; the D gene is possibly TRBD1 (6 bases). Germline CDR1 reads SGDLS; CDR2 reads YYNGEE. Trimming left V 2 bases short and J 0 bases short, with 8 bases between. This CDR3 is built from 15 residues. Here the CDR3 DNA reads TGTGCCAGCAGCGTCGGGACAACGAACACCGGGGAGCTGTTTTTT. It is translated as CASSVGTTNTGELFF. The full variable domain, with the rest looked up from reference TRBV9 and TRBJ2-2, is DSGVTQTPKHLITATGQRVTLRCSPRSGDLSVYWYQQSLDQGLQFLIQYYNGEERAKGNILERFSAQQFPDLHSELNLSSLELGDSALYFCASSVGTTNTGELFFGEGSRLTVL.

The genes are TRBV12-3 or TRBV12-4 and TRBJ1-4; D might be TRBD1 (6 bases). With 6 bases removed from V and 13 bases from J, the gap between germline ends came to 15 bases. This CDR3 has 12 amino acids. The CDR3 DNA is TGTGCCAGCAGCCCACAGGGCGGTAGACTGTTTTTT. This gives the protein CASSPQGGRLFF.

The chain has TRBV7-9 and TRBJ1-4; maybe TRBD1 (5 bases). The length of the CDR3 is 13 residues. V was trimmed by 5 bases and J by 8 bases, leaving 12 bases between them. CDR1 is SEHNR, CDR2 FQNEAQ, per germline (reference sequence). The CDR3 sequence: CASSHDSLEKLFF. The DNA of the CDR3 is TGTGCCAGCAGCCACGACAGTCTCGAAAAACTGTTTTTT.